This T cell receptor beta chain was retrieved from a study of CD8 T cells in ankylosing spondylitis. Whole-study results and caveats: Disease-linked clones reportedly concentrated significantly in matched ankylosing spondylitis synovial fluid. Within ankylosing spondylitis blood, a TCR beta motif made up of seven or eight highly homologous variants appeared to be characteristic. Relatively scarce in peripheral blood, disease-linked clones were CD8+. There were earlier reports of some motif variants in reactive arthritis synovial fluid and blood.

Quantitative 5'-RACE with molecular barcodes produced the TCR beta libraries. From the 5' RACE reads, TCRdb called clonotypes with MiXCR, one entry per CDR3 protein. The table has around 490,000 distinct CDR3 sequences, approximately 5.3% seen once. At least ten counts were recorded for this clonotype. Antigen: not known. CDR3 length: 15 residues. From germline, CDR1 is SGHRS and CDR2 YFSETQ. After removal of 4 bases from V and 5 bases from J, the junction contained 5 bases not matched to a gene. Specimen: blood, either unsorted or a sorted T cell fraction (not recorded which). The TCR sequence derives from a male donor with ankylosing spondylitis. The chain is built from TRBV5-1 and TRBJ2-5; 13 nucleotides match TRBD2. CDR3 sequence: CASSLGTSGVETQYF. DNA of the CDR3: TGCGCCAGCAGCCTCGGGACTAGCGGGGTGGAGACCCAGTACTTC.